The T cell receptor (beta chain) under discussion was sequenced for a study of control samples from healthy donors and cancer patients. Germline CDR1 reads KGHSH; CDR2 reads LQKENI. The CDR3 totals 17 residues. The V and J ends lost 3 bases and 1 base respectively, with 17 bases between them. Sequencing was performed with immunoSEQ multiplex PCR; in TCRdb, only in-frame clones are kept and a portion is missing. The sample has roughly 120,000 clones, roughly nine tenths seen once. This clonotype originated in a woman aged 18-30 years in good health. The chain couples TRBV18 to TRBJ2-3, with a possible D match to TRBD1 (5 bases). The sample comprised blood. CDR3 region: CASSPRTDSSGTDTQYF. The CDR3 DNA is TGTGCCAGCTCACCCCGGACCGACAGTTCAGGCACAGATACGCAGTATTTT.